Following are 6 T cell receptor beta chains from one sample sequenced in a study of PD-1 blockade in classical Hodgkin lymphoma (TCRdb year 2020). According to the study, the label for this sample's time point signals: cycle 2 day 1 (C2D1) of nivolumab. Every trial patient had relapsed after autologous stem cell transplantation, and cohorts A, B and C differed in prior brentuximab vedotin exposure. The library was built by means of the immunoSEQ multiplex PCR assay. TCRdb's version of the immuneACCESS table is confined to in-frame rearrangements and falls short of the full clone set. An unresolved V gene accounts for under half of the shortfall where checked; the remainder is of unknown origin. Present in this sample are approximately 22,000 clones, over 65% of which were seen just once. The top ten clones comprise around a quarter of the sample. The sample consisted of peripheral blood mononuclear cells (PBMCs), taken before the second cycle of nivolumab. Source of these receptors: a human donor with classical Hodgkin lymphoma.

The genes are TRBV10-3 and TRBJ2-1; D unclear. There are 12 residues in the CDR3. Germline CDR1 reads ENHRY; CDR2 reads SYGVKD. V was trimmed by 2 bases and J by 6 bases, leaving 5 bases between them. The CDR3 DNA follows: TGTGCCATCAGTGAGGCCTTCAATGAGCAGTTCTTC. Protein product: CAISEAFNEQFF.

The CDR3 reads CASSLAGSGELFF. The CDR3 nucleotides read TGTGCCAGCAGCTTAGCAGGGTCCGGGGAGCTGTTTTTT. The genes are TRBV7-9 and TRBJ2-2; D is ambiguous. From germline, CDR1 is SEHNR and CDR2 FQNEAQ (reference sequence). V was trimmed by 0 bases and J by 6 bases, leaving 5 bases between them. The CDR3 runs to 13 residues.

The chain combines TRBV6-1 with TRBJ1-5, with D possibly TRBD1 on 6 matching bases. The V end was cut by 5 bases, the J end by 1 base, with 12 bases between. Germline lookup yields CDR1 MNHNS and CDR2 SASEGT. The CDR3 length is 15 residues. The CDR3 nucleotides are TGTGCCAGCAGTTCAGGGGTGTACAGCAATCAGCCCCAGCATTTT. Its translation is CASSSGVYSNQPQHF.

About this clone: Compared with germline, one end of the junction differs, possibly owing to a read error. The genes are TRBV6-5 and TRBJ1-1; the match to TRBD1 covers 12 bases. Germline CDR1 MNHEY, CDR2 SVGAGI. The CDR3 is 11 amino acids. DNA of the CDR3: TGTGCCAGCACCCAGGGACAGGGGGCAATCTTT. As protein: CASTQGQGAIF.

This clone was detected once. The chain has TRBV19 and TRBJ2-2; TRBD2 agrees at 7 bases. The junction had 7 bases not matched to a gene; V was cut back by 3 bases and J by 6 bases. The CDR3 covers 15 residues. CDR1 and CDR2 (germline): LNHDA, SQIVND (reference sequence). For the CDR3, the DNA is TGTGCCAGTAGTATCAGGGCGGGAGATCCCGGGGAGCTGTTTTTT. The encoded protein is CASSIRAGDPGELFF.

This chain connects TRBV7-9 to TRBJ2-1; 10 bases align to TRBD2. The V gene end was trimmed by 1 base and the J gene end by 9 bases; junction bases not matched to a gene: 6. This CDR3 comprises 15 residues. Germline V gene data show CDR1 as SEHNR and CDR2 as FQNEAQ (reference sequence). CDR3 nucleotide sequence: TGTGCCAGCAGCTTAGGGAGCGGGAGGGCCCTTGAGCAGTTCTTC. Translation gives CASSLGSGRALEQFF.